The 6 T cell receptor beta chains listed next were all sequenced from one sample in a study of blood T cell repertoires in COVID-19. Assay: immunoSEQ multiplex PCR; the TCRdb copy retains only in-frame clones and omits some. The sample has 450,000 to 600,000 clones; roughly nine tenths are singletons. Sequenced: PBMCs or T cells enriched from blood (not recorded which). All receptors come from a young woman who had recovered from COVID-19.

This chain joins TRBV9 and TRBJ1-3; a weak D match, TRBD1 (6 bases). CDR1 and CDR2 (germline): SGDLS, YYNGEE. Trimming shortened V by 3 bases and J by 8 bases, and 15 bases separated the two germline ends. This CDR3 has 14 residues. The CDR3 reads CASSARDIEDTIYF. DNA for the CDR3: TGTGCCAGCAGCGCCCGGGACATAGAAGACACCATATATTTT. Full variable domain (outside the CDR3, taken from reference TRBV9 and TRBJ1-3): DSGVTQTPKHLITATGQRVTLRCSPRSGDLSVYWYQQSLDQGLQFLIQYYNGEERAKGNILERFSAQQFPDLHSELNLSSLELGDSALYFCASSARDIEDTIYFGEGSWLTVV.

This clone was counted a few times. This chain joins TRBV5-4 and TRBJ2-5; no firm D call. The CDR3 is made up of 13 amino acids. V dropped 0 bases and J dropped 5 bases, with 8 bases sitting between them. CDR1 is SGHNT and CDR2 is YYREEE in the germline V gene (reference sequence). The CDR3 loop is CASSLGQAETQYF. In nucleotides, the CDR3 is TGTGCCAGCAGCTTGGGGCAGGCGGAGACCCAGTACTTC. Full variable domain (missing parts from reference TRBV5-4 and TRBJ2-5): ETGVTQSPTHLIKTRGQQVTLRCSSQSGHNTVSWYQQALGQGPQFIFQYYREEENGRGNFPPRFSGLQFPNYSSELNVNALELDDSALYLCASSLGQAETQYFGPGTRLLVL.

The CDR3 loop reads CASNGGYRSGYGYTF. The CDR3 DNA sequence: TGTGCCAGCAATGGAGGGTATAGATCTGGCTATGGCTACACCTTC. The V and J genes are TRBV3-1 (or the pseudogene TRBV3-2) and TRBJ1-2; D uncertain. This CDR3 contains 15 residues. Trimming removed 7 bases from V and 4 bases from J, with 19 bases in between. In germline, CDR1 is LGHDT, CDR2 YNNKEL (reference sequence).

The rearrangement links TRBV28 to TRBJ1-3; a weak D match, TRBD1 (5 bases). CDR3 size: 13 residues. The V end was cut by 3 bases, the J end by 8 bases, with 11 bases between. Looked up from germline, CDR1 is MDHEN and CDR2 is SYDVKM. The DNA for the CDR3 is TGTGCCAGCAGTTTTCCGGGGGTTTACACCATATATTTT. This encodes CASSFPGVYTIYF.

The chain joins TRBV30 to TRBJ1-6; 7 positions match TRBD1. Trimming cost V 5 bases and J 0 bases; bases outside gene matches: 13. Germline V lookup: CDR1 GTSNPN, CDR2 SVGIG (reference sequence). The CDR3 runs to 18 residues. The CDR3 spells CAWVGDSPSSSYNSPLHF. CDR3 nucleotide sequence: TGTGCCTGGGTTGGGGACAGTCCGTCAAGCTCCTATAATTCACCCCTCCACTTT.

The CDR3, as DNA: TGTGCCTGGAGTACACAGGGGTCAACTGAAGCTTTCTTT. As protein: CAWSTQGSTEAFF. J is TRBJ1-1 and V is TRBV30; the match to TRBD1 covers 7 bases. With V trimmed by 2 bases and J by 5 bases, 5 bases remained unmatched. Germline loops: CDR1 GTSNPN, CDR2 SVGIG (reference sequence). The CDR3 sequence is 13 residues long.